The 16 T cell receptor beta chains below all came from one sample that was sequenced in a study of preoperative IRX-2 immunotherapy in early breast cancer. Sequencing was performed with immunoSEQ multiplex PCR; in TCRdb, only in-frame clones are kept and a portion is missing. In the table there are roughly 3,300 clones, around 71% of which are singletons. Treatment defined: preoperative locoregional IRX-2 cytokine immunotherapy. The sequences come from tumor tissue, collected after IRX-2 immunotherapy. These receptor sequences come from a human donor with breast cancer.

J is TRBJ1-1 and V is TRBV18; D call uncertain. Trimming stripped 1 base from V and 9 bases from J, with 9 bases between. The germline gives CDR1 KGHSH, CDR2 LQKENI. The CDR3 is 12 residues long. CDR3 sequence (DNA): TGTGCCAGCTCACCACAGGGCCTAAAAGCTTTCTTT. Amino acids: CASSPQGLKAFF.

This chain joins TRBV29-1 and TRBJ1-4; 12 bases line up with TRBD1. CDR1 and CDR2 from the germline V gene are SQVTM and ANQGSEA. J gave up 9 bases and V 6 bases, and 11 bases lay outside the gene matches. The CDR3 contains 15 residues. For the CDR3, the DNA is TGCAGCGTCGTCGGAGGAGGGACAGGGGGCCAAAAACTGTTTTTT. It translates to CSVVGGGTGGQKLFF.

The gene calls are TRBV19 and TRBJ1-1, with 9 nucleotides matching TRBD1. With 5 bases clipped from V and 0 bases from J, the junction kept 7 bases outside the gene matches. The CDR3 consists of 16 residues. Germline CDR1 reads LNHDA; CDR2 reads SQIVND (reference sequence). CDR3 DNA: TGTGCCAGTAGTCTTCCGGGACAGGGTTTGAACACTGAAGCTTTCTTT. Protein sequence: CASSLPGQGLNTEAFF.

V and J are TRBV6-8 and TRBJ2-1, with D uncertain. CDR1 is MNHGY and CDR2 is SAAAGT in the germline V gene. The CDR3 loop spans 13 amino acids. V was shortened by 2 bases and J by 8 bases, with 10 bases between the two germline ends. CDR3: CASSYRSSDEQFF. CDR3 DNA: TGTGCCAGCAGTTACCGTAGTAGTGATGAGCAGTTCTTC.

V is TRBV6-8 and J is TRBJ1-2; D remains ambiguous. Germline lookup yields CDR1 MNHGY and CDR2 SAAAGT. The length of the CDR3 is 16 residues. V was trimmed by 4 bases and J by 4 bases, leaving 19 bases between them. This CDR3 reads CASSSERRLVGYGYTF. The DNA of the CDR3 is TGTGCCAGCAGTTCCGAAAGGAGGTTGGTGGGCTATGGCTACACCTTC.

The sample holds one count of this clone. J is TRBJ2-6 and V is TRBV16; TRBD1 agrees at 10 bases. The germline V gene encodes CDR1 KGHSY and CDR2 FQNENV. J gave up 0 bases and V 5 bases, and 4 bases lay outside the gene matches. This CDR3 region has 17 residues. This chain's CDR3 is CASSGQGGTSGANVLTF. CDR3 DNA sequence: TGTGCCAGCAGCGGACAGGGGGGAACCTCTGGGGCCAACGTCCTGACTTTC.

J is TRBJ2-1 and V is TRBV6-8; TRBD1 is a possible D gene (6 bases). Germline CDR1 reads MNHGY; CDR2 reads SAAAGT. The CDR3 contains 14 residues. The CDR3 region has the DNA TGTGCGAAGGGCCGGCAGGGGTCCTACAATGAGCAGTTCTTC. Protein sequence: CAKGRQGSYNEQFF.

This chain connects TRBV6-8 to TRBJ1-1; the match to TRBD1 covers 7 bases. The germline CDR1 and CDR2 sequences are MNHGY and SAAAGT. CDR3 length: 15 residues. V trimming: 6 bases; J trimming: 4 bases; junction bases outside the gene matches: 11. The CDR3 bases are TGTGCCAGCAGGAACGGGGACAGTATTTTCACTGAAGCTTTCTTT. Protein: CASRNGDSIFTEAFF.

The chain links TRBV19 to TRBJ1-1, with D maybe TRBD1 (5 bases). Looked up from germline, CDR1 is LNHDA and CDR2 is SQIVND (reference sequence). The CDR3 loop spans 14 amino acids. V dropped 7 bases and J dropped 0 bases, with 12 bases sitting between them. The DNA for the CDR3 is TGTGCCAGTACCCTCGCAGGGATGAACACTGAAGCTTTCTTT. Protein sequence: CASTLAGMNTEAFF.

The rearrangement uses TRBV28 and TRBJ1-3; 9 bases fit TRBD1. J lost 5 bases, V lost 4 bases, and 12 bases had no gene match. The CDR3 length is 17 residues. The V gene's germline CDR1 is MDHEN and CDR2 SYDVKM. DNA for the CDR3: TGTGCCAGCAGTTCGTCAACACCGGGACAGGGCAGAAACACCATATATTTT. Translation gives CASSSSTPGQGRNTIYF. Variable domain in full (rest from reference TRBV28 and TRBJ1-3): DVKVTQSSRYLVKRTGEKVFLECVQDMDHENMFWYRQDPGLGLRLIYFSYDVKMKEKGDIPEGYSVSREKKERFSLILESASTNQTSMYLCASSSSTPGQGRNTIYFGEGSWLTVV.

This rearrangement joins TRBV18 to TRBJ2-7; 9 bases are shared with TRBD1. Germline V lookup: CDR1 KGHSH, CDR2 LQKENI. Germline trimming cut 4 bases from V and 7 bases from J; bases unmatched to any gene: 8. CDR3 length: 14 residues. The CDR3 reads CASSQGQGLGEQYF. CDR3 nucleotides: TGTGCCAGCTCACAGGGACAGGGATTAGGAGAGCAGTACTTC.

In this sample, this clone turned up a few times. The DNA of the CDR3 is TGTGCCAGCAGCCAAGGCGGGTACCGGAATGAGCAGTTCTTC. Protein product: CASSQGGYRNEQFF. The chain carries TRBV14 and TRBJ2-1; tentative D call: TRBD2 (5 bases). Trimming stripped 1 base from V and 7 bases from J, with 11 bases between. The CDR3 totals 14 residues. In germline, CDR1 is SGHDN, CDR2 FVKESK.

This clone has more than one count but fewer than ten. This chain uses TRBV6-8 with TRBJ2-7; weak D call: TRBD2 (5 bases). CDR1 is MNHGY, CDR2 SAAAGT, per germline. CDR3 size: 14 residues. Between the trimmed V and J ends, which lost 5 bases and 2 bases, there was a span of 13 bases. The CDR3 DNA reads TGTGCCAGCAGTCAAGAAGGCGGGCCCTACGAGCAGTACTTC. Translating gives CASSQEGGPYEQYF.

The chain links TRBV29-1 to TRBJ2-5; D unclear. The V end was cut by 2 bases, the J end by 1 base, with 8 bases between. The CDR3 covers 13 residues. Germline V gene lookup returns CDR1 SQVTM and CDR2 ANQGSEA. CDR3 amino acids: CSVEISLQETQYF. CDR3 DNA sequence: TGCAGCGTTGAAATCTCCCTCCAAGAGACCCAGTACTTC.

This clone was detected only once. V gene TRBV28 combines with J gene TRBJ1-1; TRBD1 is a possible D gene (5 bases). The V end was cut by 1 base, the J end by 4 bases, with 10 bases between. The CDR3 contains 14 residues. Germline CDR1 is MDHEN and CDR2 is SYDVKM. The DNA for the CDR3 is TGTGCCAGCAGTTTATATGGGGGGGGCACTGAAGCTTTCTTT. It codes for CASSLYGGGTEAFF.

V usage is TRBV11-3 and J usage is TRBJ1-1; D not certain. Trimming removed 3 bases at V and 6 bases at J, with 20 bases between. Germline-derived CDR1 and CDR2 are SGHNT and YENEEA. This CDR3 contains 16 residues. The chain's CDR3 is CASSLITSVAHPEAFF. The DNA of the CDR3 is TGTGCCAGCAGCTTGATCACATCGGTGGCCCACCCTGAAGCTTTCTTT.